This TCR beta chain stems from a study of monozygotic twins with inflammatory bowel disease. Points from the study as a whole: Variability may have been added to patient repertoires by differing immunosuppressive treatments. Lower sharing of clonotypes with other individuals was seen in IBD patients than in healthy twins. This was most marked in patients showing signs of disease activity.

Worth noting for this clonotype: Its antigen is unknown.

It was about 3,400 ng of total RNA that each TCR library used. The authors ran two nested PCRs of about 15 and 9 cycles on TCRalpha and TCRbeta cDNA. TCRdb reprocessed the 5' RACE reads, keeping one entry per CDR3 protein, no DNA. This sample's table has 150,000 to 200,000 distinct CDR3 sequences. The CDR3 spans 17 residues. Germline CDR1 reads DFQATT; CDR2 reads SNEGSKA (reference sequence). The sequence was obtained from a human donor with ulcerative colitis or Crohn's disease, or a healthy co-twin of an affected twin (not recorded which). The specimen sequenced was blood. The V call is TRBV20-1, the J call TRBJ2-7; TCRdb lists TRBD2, though no DNA is available to test this call. CDR3 sequence reads: CSARGLAGDPSPYEQYF.